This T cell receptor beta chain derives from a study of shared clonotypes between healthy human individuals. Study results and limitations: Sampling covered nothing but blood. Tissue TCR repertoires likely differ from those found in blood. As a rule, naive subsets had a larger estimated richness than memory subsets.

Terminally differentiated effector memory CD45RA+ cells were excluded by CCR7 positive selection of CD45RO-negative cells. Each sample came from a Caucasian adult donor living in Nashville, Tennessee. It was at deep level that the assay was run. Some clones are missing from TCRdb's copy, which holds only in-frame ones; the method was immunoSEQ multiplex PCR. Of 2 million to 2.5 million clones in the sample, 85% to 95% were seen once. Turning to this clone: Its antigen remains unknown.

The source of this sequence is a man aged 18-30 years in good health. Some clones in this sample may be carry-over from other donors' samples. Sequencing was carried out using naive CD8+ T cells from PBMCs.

CDR3 sequence (DNA): TGCGCCAGCAGCCCGGGTTGGGGGGCCCGCTACAATGAGCAGTTCTTC. It codes for CASSPGWGARYNEQFF. This chain uses TRBV5-1 with TRBJ2-1; possibly TRBD1 or TRBD2 for D (6 bases each). The CDR3 is made up of 16 amino acids. Trimming stripped 4 bases from V and 3 bases from J, with 17 bases between. Germline V lookup: CDR1 SGHRS, CDR2 YFSETQ.